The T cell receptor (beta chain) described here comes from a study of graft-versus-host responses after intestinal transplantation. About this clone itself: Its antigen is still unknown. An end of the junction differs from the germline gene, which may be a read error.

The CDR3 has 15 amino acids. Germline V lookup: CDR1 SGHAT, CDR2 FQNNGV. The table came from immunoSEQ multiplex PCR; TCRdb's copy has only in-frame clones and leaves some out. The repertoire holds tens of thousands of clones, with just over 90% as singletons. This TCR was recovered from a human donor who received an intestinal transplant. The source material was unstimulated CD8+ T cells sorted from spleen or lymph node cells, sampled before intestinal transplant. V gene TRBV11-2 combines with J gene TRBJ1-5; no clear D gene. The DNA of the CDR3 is TGTGCCAGCAGCTTAAACGGAATTCAGGAGCGAGTTATCAATTTT. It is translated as CASSLNGIQERVINF.